The 6 T cell receptor beta chains below come from one sample, sequenced in a study of blood T cell repertoires in COVID-19 (dated by TCRdb to 2018 to 2020). The library was produced with the immunoSEQ multiplex PCR assay. Held by TCRdb, this immuneACCESS table contains in-frame sequences only and omits some clones. Under half of the omission traces to an unresolved V gene where checked; the cause of the rest is unknown. The sample table records about 250,000 clones; approximately 80% of these occur just once. More than 6% of the sample is held by the ten biggest clonotypes. Sequencing was performed on peripheral blood. All receptors derive from a woman aged 55 to 70 with active or convalescent COVID-19.

This clone occurred once. V gene TRBV3-1 (or the pseudogene TRBV3-2) combines with J gene TRBJ1-6; the D gene is possibly TRBD1 (5 bases). Per the germline V gene, CDR1 is LGHDT and CDR2 is YNNKEL (reference sequence). V was cut by 2 bases and J by 7 bases, with 18 bases left in between. CDR3 size: 17 residues. CDR3 protein: CASSQFQGIGGNSPLHF. CDR3 sequence (DNA): TGTGCCAGCAGCCAATTCCAGGGAATCGGGGGGAATTCACCCCTCCACTTT.

CDR3 in amino acids: CSVGTNYEQYF. The CDR3 coding sequence is TGCAGCGTTGGGACTAACTACGAGCAGTACTTC. This chain links TRBV29-1 with TRBJ2-7; TRBD2 is a possible D gene (6 bases). Germline V gene sequence: CDR1 SQVTM, CDR2 ANQGSEA. The length of the CDR3 is 11 residues. V was pared by 4 bases and J by 3 bases, with 7 bases between.

The chain joins TRBV6-5 to TRBJ1-5; D possibly corresponds to TRBD1 (5 bases). V was trimmed by 0 bases and J by 2 bases, leaving 8 bases between them. The CDR3 loop spans 15 amino acids. Germline V gene lookup returns CDR1 MNHEY and CDR2 SVGAGI. The CDR3 spells CASSYSGEGNQPQHF. The CDR3, as DNA: TGTGCCAGCAGTTACTCGGGGGAGGGCAATCAGCCCCAGCATTTT.

This chain connects TRBV24-1 to TRBJ2-2, with D perhaps TRBD1 (5 bases). V lost 0 bases and J lost 3, with 7 bases in between. Germline CDR1 and CDR2: KGHDR and SFDVKD. The CDR3 extends over 15 amino acids. This CDR3 is CATSDLGAYTGELFF. The CDR3 nucleotides are TGTGCCACCAGTGATTTGGGGGCCTACACCGGGGAGCTGTTTTTT.

J is TRBJ2-1 and V is TRBV10-3, with a weak D call TRBD2 (5 bases). This CDR3 is built from 13 residues. Germline values: CDR1 ENHRY, CDR2 SYGVKD. V lost 10 bases and J lost 8, with 18 bases in between. DNA for the CDR3: TGTGCCACGCGGGTGGACTCCCTGGATGAGCAGTTCTTC. Translation: CATRVDSLDEQFF.

This chain connects TRBV5-1 to TRBJ2-5; 8 positions agree with TRBD2. V lost 5 bases, J lost 5 bases, and 5 bases stayed unmatched. Germline V gene data show CDR1 as SGHRS and CDR2 as YFSETQ. This CDR3 comprises 13 residues. CDR3 DNA: TGCGCCAGCAGTGAAGCGGGAGCGGAGACCCAGTACTTC. This gives the protein CASSEAGAETQYF. The variable domain in full, completed from reference TRBV5-1 and TRBJ2-5, reads KAGVTQTPRYLIKTRGQQVTLSCSPISGHRSVSWYQQTPGQGLQFLFEYFSETQRNKGNFPGRFSGRQFSNSRSEMNVSTLELGDSALYLCASSEAGAETQYFGPGTRLLVL.